This entry lists 13 T cell receptor beta chains sequenced from one sample in a study of cytomegalovirus exposure and HLA in healthy donors. With 60 Vbeta and 13 Jbeta primers, the PCR was carried out. TCRdb's table, derived via immunoSEQ multiplex PCR, lists solely in-frame clones and lacks some. The sample yields about 120,000 clones, under 85% seen once. Material for sequencing was PBMCs. The receptor set was obtained from a man aged 18 to 30 in good health and CMV-seropositive.

V usage is TRBV6-1 and J usage is TRBJ1-3, with unresolved D. From germline, CDR1 is MNHNS and CDR2 SASEGT. The V gene lost 8 bases and the J gene lost 1 base, with 12 bases spanning the gap. The CDR3 spans 14 residues. CDR3: CASVVQESGNTIYF. CDR3 DNA sequence: TGTGCCAGCGTAGTTCAGGAATCTGGAAACACCATATATTTT.

This chain joins TRBV6-6 and TRBJ1-1; D remains unclear. V was cut by 8 bases and J by 1 base, with 8 bases left in between. CDR1 and CDR2 (germline): MNHNY, SVGAGI (reference sequence). This CDR3 spans 12 amino acids. CDR3 region: CASVRGNTEAFF. The CDR3 nucleotides read TGTGCCAGCGTGAGAGGGAACACTGAAGCTTTCTTT.

The chain uses TRBV10-3 and TRBJ1-1, with 7 nucleotides matching TRBD1. This CDR3 has 15 residues. Per the germline V gene, CDR1 is ENHRY and CDR2 is SYGVKD. Trimming took 0 bases from V and 4 from J; bases not matched to a gene: 5. The CDR3 protein is CAISESIPGGTEAFF. The CDR3 coding sequence is TGTGCCATCAGTGAGTCGATCCCAGGGGGCACTGAAGCTTTCTTT.

Points on this clone: Compared with germline, one end of the junction differs, possibly owing to a read error. The chain employs TRBV7-9 and TRBJ2-7, with 8 bases matching TRBD1. CDR1 and CDR2 from the germline V gene are SEHNR and FQNEAQ (reference sequence). The CDR3 covers 14 residues. The CDR3 bases are TGTGCCAGCAGCTTTAGACAGGGGCAGTACGCGCAGTACTTC. It codes for CASSFRQGQYAQYF.

The CDR3 coding sequence is TGTGCCAGCAGTAGTCTGGCGGGGGTCGGGGACGAGCAGTACTTC. It specifies CASSSLAGVGDEQYF. The V and J genes are TRBV11-3 and TRBJ2-7, with 7 bases lining up with TRBD2. This CDR3 is 15 amino acids long. Germline loops: CDR1 SGHNT, CDR2 YENEEA. V shed 6 bases and J 5 bases; nucleotides not matched to a gene: 13. Complete variable domain (other parts from reference TRBV11-3 and TRBJ2-7): EAGVVQSPRYKIIEKKQPVAFWCNPISGHNTLYWYLQNLGQGPELLIRYENEEAVDDSQLPKDRFSAERLKGVDSTLKIQPAELGDSAVYLCASSSLAGVGDEQYFGPGTRLTVT.

J is TRBJ1-5 and V is TRBV5-1; 7 positions match TRBD1. From germline, CDR1 is SGHRS and CDR2 YFSETQ. The junction had 2 bases not matched to a gene; V was cut back by 2 bases and J by 0 bases. The CDR3 loop spans 15 amino acids. The DNA of the CDR3 is TGCGCCAGCAGCTTCTCAGGGGGTAGCAATCAGCCCCAGCATTTT. Its translation is CASSFSGGSNQPQHF.

This chain connects TRBV15 to TRBJ2-2; TRBD2 matches at 7 bases. The CDR3 consists of 14 residues. V gave up 4 bases and J gave up 6 bases; unmatched junction bases: 5. The germline gives CDR1 LNHNV, CDR2 YYDKDF (reference sequence). CDR3 sequence reads: CATSIGGFSGELFF. CDR3 in DNA: TGTGCCACCAGCATCGGGGGGTTCTCCGGGGAGCTGTTTTTT.

Concerning this clone itself: The germline gene is not matched at one end of the junction; a read error may be the cause. The chain couples TRBV28 to TRBJ2-7, with TRBD2 identical over 14 bases. CDR1 is MDHEN, CDR2 SYDVKM, per germline. The CDR3 consists of 19 residues. The CDR3 here is CASSSNPGLAGVISSEQYF. The CDR3 DNA follows: TGTGCCAGCAGTTCAAACCCGGGACTAGCGGGAGTAATCTCCTCCGAGCAGTACTTC.

The V call is TRBV4-1, the J call TRBJ2-5; D remains ambiguous. Germline assignment: CDR1 MGHRA and CDR2 YSYEKL. Deletions cut 0 bases from V and 5 bases from J, with 19 bases between. This CDR3 is built from 17 residues. CDR3 in amino acids: CASSQDRLGFREETQYF. The CDR3 nucleotides are TGCGCCAGCAGCCAAGATCGGCTGGGCTTTCGAGAGGAGACCCAGTACTTC.

This clone was detected a few times. The chain joins TRBV6-6 to TRBJ2-4; TRBD1 is a possible D gene (6 bases). Germline V gene data show CDR1 as MNHNY and CDR2 as SVGAGI (reference sequence). There are 13 residues in the CDR3. Between the trimmed V and J ends, which lost 4 bases and 12 bases, there was a span of 16 bases. CDR3 residues: CASSSRGMDSQYF. CDR3 in DNA: TGTGCCAGCAGTTCAAGGGGTATGGACAGTCAGTACTTC.

This clone has a single count. Written as DNA, the CDR3 is TGTGCCAGCAGCACCTACAGGGCGCGGGGGAACCGCCACGAGCAGTACTTC. Its translation is CASSTYRARGNRHEQYF. The chain couples TRBV5-6 to TRBJ2-7; D may be TRBD2 (7 bases). The V end was cut by 4 bases, the J end by 5 bases, with 25 bases between. Germline CDR1 reads SGHDT; CDR2 reads YYEEEE. This CDR3 is built from 17 residues.

This clone was picked up a small number of times. The genes are TRBV28 and TRBJ2-7; the match to TRBD1 covers 8 bases. Germline loops: CDR1 MDHEN, CDR2 SYDVKM. The length of the CDR3 is 15 residues. With V trimmed by 5 bases and J by 7 bases, 13 bases remained unmatched. The CDR3 region has the DNA TGTGCCAGCAGTCCCTCCGGGACAGGCTACAAAGAGCAGTACTTC. This codes for CASSPSGTGYKEQYF.

The J gene is TRBJ1-1, the V gene TRBV5-8; D ambiguous. Trimming pared 4 bases from V and 8 bases from J, leaving 12 bases between. Germline CDR1 reads SGHTS; CDR2 reads YDEGEE. The CDR3 covers 12 residues. The CDR3 DNA sequence: TGTGCCAGCAGCACGGGGTGGGGAGAAGCTTTCTTT. It is translated as CASSTGWGEAFF. Together with reference TRBV5-8 and TRBJ1-1, the CDR3 gives the full variable domain: EAGVTQSPTHLIKTRGQQATLRCSPISGHTSVYWYQQALGLGLQFLLWYDEGEERNRGNFPPRFSGRQFPNYSSELNVNALELEDSALYLCASSTGWGEAFFGQGTRLTVV.